This entry lists 15 T cell receptor beta chains sequenced from one sample in a study of CD8 T cells in ankylosing spondylitis. Their recognized antigens are unknown. Study findings and constraints: Blood of patients with ankylosing spondylitis appeared to be characterized by a TCR beta motif of eight highly homologous variants.

TCRdb reanalysed the 5' RACE reads using MiXCR and keeps one entry per CDR3 protein. The sample has under 950,000 distinct CDR3 sequences, under 20% seen once. The sequencing sample was made of blood, either unsorted or a sorted T cell fraction (not recorded which). These receptors came from a male donor with ankylosing spondylitis.

This clonotype was detected a few times. V and J are TRBV12-3 or TRBV12-4 and TRBJ2-2, with TRBD2 matching 11 bases. The CDR3 is made up of 15 amino acids. The V segment lost 7 bases and the J segment 7 bases; nucleotides outside the gene matches: 8. CDR3 residues: CASTGRTSGFGELFF. In nucleotides, the CDR3 is TGTGCCAGCACCGGACGGACTAGCGGGTTCGGGGAGCTGTTTTTT.

Comments on this clonotype: An end of the junction does not agree with germline; a read error may underlie this. The rearrangement links TRBV20-1 to TRBJ1-1, with D unresolved. The germline V gene has CDR1 DFQATT and CDR2 SNEGSKA (reference sequence). There are 9 residues in the CDR3. The CDR3 reads CSARPDTDF. Here the CDR3 DNA reads TGCAGTGCTAGACCAGACACTGATTTT.

The chain joins TRBV15 to TRBJ1-2; D remains ambiguous. CDR1 and CDR2 (germline): LNHNV, YYDKDF (reference sequence). V lost 6 bases to trimming and J lost 4 bases, with 15 bases between them. CDR3 length: 14 amino acids. The chain's CDR3 is CATRGGRETYGYTF. DNA of the CDR3: TGTGCCACCAGAGGCGGTCGGGAAACCTATGGCTACACCTTC.

This clonotype was detected only a few times. This chain joins TRBV20-1 and TRBJ1-4; tentatively, D is TRBD1 (5 bases). Germline-derived CDR1 and CDR2 are DFQATT and SNEGSKA (reference sequence). Trimming took off 0 bases at V and 8 bases at J, with 19 bases between the two ends. This CDR3 has 16 residues. The CDR3 coding sequence is TGCAGTGCTAGAGATACCAGGCAGGGCGGCAGAGAAAAACTGTTTTTT. This translates into CSARDTRQGGREKLFF.

This clonotype appeared a few times. The chain links TRBV21-1 to TRBJ1-1. TRBV21-1 is reported as a pseudogene. This CDR3 spans 14 amino acids. In DNA, the CDR3 is TGTGCCATTCCGGGGGGAGGATGGGGCACTGAAGCTTTCTTT. It codes for CAIPGGGWGTEAFF.

The genes are TRBV12-3 or TRBV12-4 and TRBJ2-3; TRBD1 agrees at 10 bases. Trimming took 6 bases from V and 4 from J; bases not matched to a gene: 7. There are 15 residues in the CDR3. CDR3 sequence reads: CASSYQTGGADTQYF. The CDR3 DNA reads as TGTGCCAGCAGCTATCAGACAGGGGGCGCAGATACGCAGTATTTT.

This clonotype was observed a handful of times. The chain recombines TRBV12-3 or TRBV12-4 with TRBJ2-7; 9 bases are shared with TRBD2. This CDR3 comprises 15 residues. Trimming cost V 1 base and J 2 bases; bases outside gene matches: 3. The CDR3 DNA reads as TGTGCCAGCAGTTTAGGTAGCGGGGGTCCCTACGAGCAGTACTTC. Its translation is CASSLGSGGPYEQYF.

The chain couples TRBV12-3 or TRBV12-4 to TRBJ1-2; TRBD1 aligns across 9 bases. The J segment lost 4 bases and the V segment lost 8 bases, leaving 14 bases of the junction unmatched. The CDR3 length is 16 residues. CDR3 DNA: TGTGCCAGCGAAGGCCATTCCGGGACAGGGAGCTATGGCTACACCTTC. Translation: CASEGHSGTGSYGYTF.

The chain employs TRBV5-1 and TRBJ2-7; 7 bases match TRBD1. The V gene's germline CDR1 is SGHRS and CDR2 YFSETQ. There are 15 residues in the CDR3. V dropped 2 bases and J dropped 3; count of bases not matched to a gene: 8. The CDR3 region has the DNA TGCGCCAGCAGCTTTAACAGGGGATTTAACTACGAGCAGTACTTC. Its translation: CASSFNRGFNYEQYF.

In its sample, this clonotype was seen a few times. The V call is TRBV11-2, the J call TRBJ2-7; TRBD2 agrees at 10 bases. The germline gives CDR1 SGHAT, CDR2 FQNNGV. The CDR3 totals 16 residues. Germline trimming cut 2 bases from V and 0 bases from J; bases unmatched to any gene: 4. CDR3 nucleotide sequence: TGTGCCAGCAGCTTAATGGCTAGCGGGAGCTCCTACGAGCAGTACTTC. Its protein product is CASSLMASGSSYEQYF.

The rearrangement uses TRBV3-1 and TRBJ2-1, with D possibly being TRBD1 (5 bases). This CDR3 is built from 15 residues. Germline loops: CDR1 LGHDT, CDR2 YNNKEL (reference sequence). Trimming stripped 10 bases from V and 2 bases from J, with 18 bases between. The CDR3, as DNA: TGTGCCACCCAACCAGGGTACGATCCCTACAATGAGCAGTTCTTC. The encoded protein is CATQPGYDPYNEQFF.

This chain connects TRBV7-9 to TRBJ2-2; 7 bases map to TRBD1. This CDR3 region has 14 residues. The J segment lost 4 bases and the V segment lost 4 bases, leaving 3 bases of the junction unmatched. Germline loops: CDR1 SEHNR, CDR2 FQNEAQ (reference sequence). CDR3 residues: CASSSDRATGELFF. The CDR3 DNA reads TGTGCCAGCAGCTCAGACAGGGCCACCGGGGAGCTGTTTTTT.

The chain couples TRBV3-1 to TRBJ1-2; a possible D gene is TRBD1 (5 bases). Trimming stripped 1 base from V and 6 bases from J, with 15 bases between. CDR3 size: 15 residues. CDR1 and CDR2 (germline): LGHDT, YNNKEL (reference sequence). The CDR3 nucleotides are TGTGCCAGCAGCCAAGGCGGGGCGCCCCTTGATGGCTACACCTTC. Translating gives CASSQGGAPLDGYTF.

The CDR3 loop is CAWSVGQGIYNEQFF. DNA of the CDR3: TGTGCCTGGAGTGTCGGACAGGGGATTTACAATGAGCAGTTCTTC. J is TRBJ2-1 and V is TRBV30; 9 nucleotides line up with TRBD1. The V gene's germline CDR1 is GTSNPN and CDR2 SVGIG (reference sequence). There are 15 residues in the CDR3. V lost 0 bases and J lost 4; bases outside the gene matches: 4.

This clonotype was counted between two and nine times. The chain is built from TRBV9 and TRBJ2-2; 12 positions match TRBD2. CDR1 is SGDLS, CDR2 YYNGEE, per germline. The ends lost 0 bases at V and 7 bases at J; junction bases unmatched: 4. This CDR3 comprises 16 residues. This CDR3 reads CASSVGLAGANGELFF. CDR3 sequence (DNA): TGTGCCAGCAGCGTAGGACTAGCGGGAGCCAACGGGGAGCTGTTTTTT. The full variable domain, rest sourced from reference TRBV9 and TRBJ2-2, is DSGVTQTPKHLITATGQRVTLRCSPRSGDLSVYWYQQSLDQGLQFLIQYYNGEERAKGNILERFSAQQFPDLHSELNLSSLELGDSALYFCASSVGLAGANGELFFGEGSRLTVL.